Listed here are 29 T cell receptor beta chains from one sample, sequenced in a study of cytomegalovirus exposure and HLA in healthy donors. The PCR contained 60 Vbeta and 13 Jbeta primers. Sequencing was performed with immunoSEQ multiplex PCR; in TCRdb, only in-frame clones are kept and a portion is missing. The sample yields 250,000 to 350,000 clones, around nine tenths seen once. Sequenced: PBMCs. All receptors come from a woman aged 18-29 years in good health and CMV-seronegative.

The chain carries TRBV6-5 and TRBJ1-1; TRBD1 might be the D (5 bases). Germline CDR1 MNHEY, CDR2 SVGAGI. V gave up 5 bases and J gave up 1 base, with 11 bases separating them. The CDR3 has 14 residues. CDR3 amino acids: CASSDQGWNTEAFF. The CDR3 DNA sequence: TGTGCCAGCAGTGATCAGGGTTGGAACACTGAAGCTTTCTTT.

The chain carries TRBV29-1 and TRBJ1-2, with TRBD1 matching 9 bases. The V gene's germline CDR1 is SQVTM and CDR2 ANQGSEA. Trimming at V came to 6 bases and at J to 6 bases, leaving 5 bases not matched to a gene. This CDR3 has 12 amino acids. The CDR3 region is CSVHRGLDGYTF. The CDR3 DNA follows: TGCAGCGTGCACAGGGGGCTGGATGGCTACACCTTC.

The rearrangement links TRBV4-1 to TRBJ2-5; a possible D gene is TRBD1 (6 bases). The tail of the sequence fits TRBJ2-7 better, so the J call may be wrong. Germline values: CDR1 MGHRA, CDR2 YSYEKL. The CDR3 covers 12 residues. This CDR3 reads CASSPDRYEQYF. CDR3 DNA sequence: TGCGCCAGCAGCCCCGACAGGTACGAGCAGTACTTC.

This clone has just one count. The CDR3 nucleotides are TGTGCCAGCAGTGACCGACAGGGGGCCTACTATGGCTACACCTTC. It translates to CASSDRQGAYYGYTF. V is TRBV27 and J is TRBJ1-2; 10 bases match TRBD1. This CDR3 is built from 15 residues. Germline V gives CDR1 MNHEY, CDR2 SMNVEV (reference sequence). With V trimmed by 5 bases and J by 3 bases, 6 bases remained unmatched.

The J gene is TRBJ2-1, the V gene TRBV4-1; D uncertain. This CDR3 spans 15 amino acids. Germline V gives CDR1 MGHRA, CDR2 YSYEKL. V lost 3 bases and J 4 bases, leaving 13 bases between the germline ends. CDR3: CASSQTSTEYNEQFF. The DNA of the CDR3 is TGCGCCAGCAGCCAGACGTCCACAGAATACAATGAGCAGTTCTTC.

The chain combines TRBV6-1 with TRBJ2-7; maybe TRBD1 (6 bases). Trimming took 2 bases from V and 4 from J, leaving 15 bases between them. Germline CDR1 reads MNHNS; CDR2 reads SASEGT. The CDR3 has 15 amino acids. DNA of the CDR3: TGTGCCAGCAGTGAAACGTCGGACAGCAGTTACGAGCAGTACTTC. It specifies CASSETSDSSYEQYF.

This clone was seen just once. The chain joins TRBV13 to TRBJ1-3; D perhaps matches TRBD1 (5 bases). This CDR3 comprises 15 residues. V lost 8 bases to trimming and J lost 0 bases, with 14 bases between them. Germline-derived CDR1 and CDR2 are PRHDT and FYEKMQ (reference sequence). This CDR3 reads CASREGIVSGNTIYF. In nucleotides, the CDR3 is TGTGCCAGCCGGGAGGGGATCGTCTCTGGAAACACCATATATTTT.

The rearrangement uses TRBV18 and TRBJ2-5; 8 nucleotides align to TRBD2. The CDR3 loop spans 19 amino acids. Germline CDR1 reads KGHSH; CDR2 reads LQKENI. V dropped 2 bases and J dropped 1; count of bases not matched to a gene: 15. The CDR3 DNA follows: TGTGCCAGCTCACCAGCAGGCCCAGGGAGCGGGGGTGTCCAAGAGACCCAGTACTTC. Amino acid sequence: CASSPAGPGSGGVQETQYF.

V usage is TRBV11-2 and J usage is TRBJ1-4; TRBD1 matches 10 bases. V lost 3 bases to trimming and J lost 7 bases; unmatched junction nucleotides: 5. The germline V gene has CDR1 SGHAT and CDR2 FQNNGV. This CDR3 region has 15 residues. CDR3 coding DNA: TGTGCCAGCAGCTTGGGGACAGGGGAAGTTGAAAAACTGTTTTTT. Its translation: CASSLGTGEVEKLFF.

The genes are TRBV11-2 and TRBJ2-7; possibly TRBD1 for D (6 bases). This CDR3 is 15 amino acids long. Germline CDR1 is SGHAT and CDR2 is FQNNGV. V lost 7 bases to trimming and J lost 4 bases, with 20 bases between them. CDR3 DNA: TGTGCCAGCAACCTGGGACACACTGGGGGTTACGAGCAGTACTTC. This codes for CASNLGHTGGYEQYF. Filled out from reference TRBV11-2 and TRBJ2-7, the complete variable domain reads EAGVAQSPRYKIIEKRQSVAFWCNPISGHATLYWYQQILGQGPKLLIQFQNNGVVDDSQLPKDRFSAERLKGVDSTLKIQPAKLEDSAVYLCASNLGHTGGYEQYFGPGTRLTVT.

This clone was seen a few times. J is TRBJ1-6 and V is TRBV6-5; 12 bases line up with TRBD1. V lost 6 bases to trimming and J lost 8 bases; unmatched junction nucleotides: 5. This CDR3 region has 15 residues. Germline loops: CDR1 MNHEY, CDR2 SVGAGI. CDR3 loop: CASSLGTGGDSPLHF. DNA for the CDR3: TGTGCCAGCAGCCTCGGGACAGGGGGCGATTCACCCCTCCACTTT.

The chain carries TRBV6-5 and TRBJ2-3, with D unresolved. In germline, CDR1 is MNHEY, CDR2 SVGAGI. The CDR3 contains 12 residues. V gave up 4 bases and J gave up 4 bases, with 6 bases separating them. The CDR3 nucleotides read TGTGCCAGCAGTTCTAGTGCAGATACGCAGTATTTT. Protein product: CASSSSADTQYF.

CDR3 residues: CASSSFSGTGDTGELFF. For the CDR3, the DNA is TGTGCCAGCAGCTCGTTTAGTGGGACAGGCGACACCGGGGAGCTGTTTTTT. The V gene is TRBV7-9, the J gene TRBJ2-2, with 8 positions matching TRBD1. Germline lookup yields CDR1 SEHNR and CDR2 FQNEAQ (reference sequence). The V and J ends lost 4 bases and 3 bases, in that order; junction bases with no gene match: 10. The CDR3 contains 17 residues.

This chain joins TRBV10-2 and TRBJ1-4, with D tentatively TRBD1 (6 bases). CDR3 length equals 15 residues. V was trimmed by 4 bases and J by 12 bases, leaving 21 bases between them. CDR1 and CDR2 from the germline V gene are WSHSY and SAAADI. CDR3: CASSGTAASFEELFF. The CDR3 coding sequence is TGCGCCAGCAGTGGGACAGCAGCTTCGTTTGAGGAACTGTTTTTT.

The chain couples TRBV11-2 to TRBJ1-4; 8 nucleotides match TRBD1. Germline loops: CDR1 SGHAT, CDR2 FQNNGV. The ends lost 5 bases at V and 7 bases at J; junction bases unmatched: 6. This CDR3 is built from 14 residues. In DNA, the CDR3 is TGTGCCAGCAGCCCAGGGGGCATAATTGAAAAACTGTTTTTT. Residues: CASSPGGIIEKLFF.

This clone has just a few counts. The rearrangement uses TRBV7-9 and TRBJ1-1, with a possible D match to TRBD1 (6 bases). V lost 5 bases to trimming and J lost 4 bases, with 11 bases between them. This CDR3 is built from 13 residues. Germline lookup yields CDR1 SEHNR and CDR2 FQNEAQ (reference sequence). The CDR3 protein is CASSPNRATEAFF. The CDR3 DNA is TGTGCCAGCAGCCCCAACAGGGCCACTGAAGCTTTCTTT.

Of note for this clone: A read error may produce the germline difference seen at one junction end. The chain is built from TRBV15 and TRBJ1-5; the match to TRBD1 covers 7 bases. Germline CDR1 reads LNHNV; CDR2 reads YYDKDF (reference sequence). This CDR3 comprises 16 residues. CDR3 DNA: TGTGCCACCAGCTTTTCGACAGGGAGCCGCAATCAGTCCCAGCATTTT. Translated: CATSFSTGSRNQSQHF.

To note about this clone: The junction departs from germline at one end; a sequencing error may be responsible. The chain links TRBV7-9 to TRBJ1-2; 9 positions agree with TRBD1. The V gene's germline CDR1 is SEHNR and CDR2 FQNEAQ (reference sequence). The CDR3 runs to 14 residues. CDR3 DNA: TGTTCCAGCAGCCACGGACAGGGGAGCTATGGCTACACCTTC. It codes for CSSSHGQGSYGYTF.

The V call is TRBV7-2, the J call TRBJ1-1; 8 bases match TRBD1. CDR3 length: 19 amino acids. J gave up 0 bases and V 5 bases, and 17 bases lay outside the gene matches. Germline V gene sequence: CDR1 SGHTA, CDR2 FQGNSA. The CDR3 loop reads CASSPLLAGTGALNTEAFF. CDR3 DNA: TGTGCCAGCAGCCCCCTCCTCGCAGGGACAGGAGCCTTGAACACTGAAGCTTTCTTT.

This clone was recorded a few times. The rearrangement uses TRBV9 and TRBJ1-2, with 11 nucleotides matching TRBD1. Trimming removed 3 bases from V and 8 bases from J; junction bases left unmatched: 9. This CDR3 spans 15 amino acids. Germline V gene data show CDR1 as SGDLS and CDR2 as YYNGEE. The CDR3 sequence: CASSAMDRGLRGYTF. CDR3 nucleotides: TGTGCCAGCAGCGCAATGGACAGGGGGCTTCGGGGCTACACCTTC. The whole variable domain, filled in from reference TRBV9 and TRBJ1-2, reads DSGVTQTPKHLITATGQRVTLRCSPRSGDLSVYWYQQSLDQGLQFLIQYYNGEERAKGNILERFSAQQFPDLHSELNLSSLELGDSALYFCASSAMDRGLRGYTFGSGTRLTVV.

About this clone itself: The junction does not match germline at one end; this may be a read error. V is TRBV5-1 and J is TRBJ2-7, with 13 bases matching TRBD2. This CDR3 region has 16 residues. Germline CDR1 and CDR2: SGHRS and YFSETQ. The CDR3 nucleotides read TGCGTCAGCAGCCTCCTACTAGCGGGGGGGATCTACGAGCAGTACTTC. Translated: CVSSLLLAGGIYEQYF.

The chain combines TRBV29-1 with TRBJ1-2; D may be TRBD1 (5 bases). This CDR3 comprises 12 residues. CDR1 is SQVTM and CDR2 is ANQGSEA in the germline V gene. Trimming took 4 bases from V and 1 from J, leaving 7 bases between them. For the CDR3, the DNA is TGCAGCGTTGGGAGGGGTAACTATGGCTACACCTTC. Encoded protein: CSVGRGNYGYTF.

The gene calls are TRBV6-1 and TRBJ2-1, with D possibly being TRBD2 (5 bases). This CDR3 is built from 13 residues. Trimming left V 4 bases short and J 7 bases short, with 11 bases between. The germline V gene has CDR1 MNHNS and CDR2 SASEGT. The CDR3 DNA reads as TGTGCCAGCAGTGGAGACTATTTGAATGAGCAGTTCTTC. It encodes CASSGDYLNEQFF.

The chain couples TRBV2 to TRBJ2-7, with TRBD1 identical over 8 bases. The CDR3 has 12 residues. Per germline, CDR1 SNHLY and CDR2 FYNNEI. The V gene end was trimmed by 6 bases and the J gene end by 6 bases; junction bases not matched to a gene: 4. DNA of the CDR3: TGTGCCAGCAGAGAGACAGGGGTCGAGCAGTACTTC. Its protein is CASRETGVEQYF.

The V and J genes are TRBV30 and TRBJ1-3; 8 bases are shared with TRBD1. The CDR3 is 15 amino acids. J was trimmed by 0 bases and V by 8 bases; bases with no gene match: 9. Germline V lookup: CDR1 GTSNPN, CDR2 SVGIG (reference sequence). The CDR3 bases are TGTGCCGGCGGACAGGGAATCCTCTCTGGAAACACCATATATTTT. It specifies CAGGQGILSGNTIYF.

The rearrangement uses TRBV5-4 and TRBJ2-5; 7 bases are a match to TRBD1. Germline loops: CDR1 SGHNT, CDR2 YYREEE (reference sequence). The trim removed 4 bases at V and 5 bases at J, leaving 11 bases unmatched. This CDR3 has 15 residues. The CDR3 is CASSPLGGLGETQYF. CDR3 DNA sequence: TGTGCCAGCAGCCCCCTAGGGGGCCTCGGGGAGACCCAGTACTTC.

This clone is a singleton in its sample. In DNA form, the CDR3 reads TGTGCCAGCAGTGATCCCTCGACAGGAGTTAATGAAAAACTGTTTTTT. Its protein product is CASSDPSTGVNEKLFF. The genes are TRBV25-1 and TRBJ1-4; TRBD1 might be the D (6 bases). Germline assignment: CDR1 MGHDK and CDR2 SYGVNS. The V gene lost 3 bases and the J gene lost 4 bases, with 15 bases spanning the gap. There are 16 residues in the CDR3.

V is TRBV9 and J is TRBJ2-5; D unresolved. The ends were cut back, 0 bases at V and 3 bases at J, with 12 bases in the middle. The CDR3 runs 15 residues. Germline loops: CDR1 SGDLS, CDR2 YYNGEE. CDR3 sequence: CASSVVGALKETQYF. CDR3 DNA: TGTGCCAGCAGCGTAGTTGGAGCCCTTAAAGAGACCCAGTACTTC.

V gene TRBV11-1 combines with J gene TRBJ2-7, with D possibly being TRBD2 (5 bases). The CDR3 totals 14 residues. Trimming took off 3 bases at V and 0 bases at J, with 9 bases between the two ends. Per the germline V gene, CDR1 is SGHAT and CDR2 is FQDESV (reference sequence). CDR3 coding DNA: TGTGCCAGCAGCTTGAGGGAATTCTCCTACGAGCAGTACTTC. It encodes CASSLREFSYEQYF.